The 15 T cell receptor beta chains listed next were all sequenced from one sample in a study of beta chain features in type 1 diabetes. Sequenced material consisted of expressed TCRB transcripts (all of the isolated RNA was reverse transcribed). Here immunoSEQ multiplex PCR was the method, and the copy in TCRdb shows in-frame clones only, minus some. The repertoire includes about 340,000 clones, less than 9.5% of them detected once, and 0.44% sits in the top ten. The source material was central memory CD4+ T cells from blood. Receptors originate from a woman between 18 and 29 years old in good health.

This clone was seen more than once but under ten times. The V and J genes are TRBV6-1 and TRBJ2-5, with D unclear. This CDR3 contains 12 residues. The germline CDR1 and CDR2 sequences are MNHNS and SASEGT. V was cut by 4 bases and J by 6 bases, with 9 bases left in between. CDR3 sequence (DNA): TGTGCCAGCAGTGTGCTAGTTCAGACCCAGTACTTC. Amino acids: CASSVLVQTQYF.

This clone turned up a few times. The J gene is TRBJ1-1, the V gene TRBV19; D call uncertain. The CDR3 has 13 residues. Germline CDR1 LNHDA, CDR2 SQIVND (reference sequence). V was cut by 3 bases and J by 12 bases, with 17 bases left in between. The CDR3 here is CASSIKWPREPFF. The CDR3 DNA reads as TGTGCCAGTAGTATCAAGTGGCCAAGAGAGCCTTTCTTT.

The chain links TRBV5-1 to TRBJ2-6; 7 bases map to TRBD2. V lost 4 bases and J lost 2; bases outside the gene matches: 3. The CDR3 has 15 residues. Germline CDR1 reads SGHRS; CDR2 reads YFSETQ. CDR3 sequence reads: CASSAGTTGANVLTF. The CDR3 DNA is TGCGCCAGCAGCGCGGGGACTACTGGGGCCAACGTCCTGACTTTC.

The V call is TRBV7-6, the J call TRBJ1-1; 7 bases are a match to TRBD1. The CDR3 spans 13 residues. With V trimmed by 1 base and J by 10 bases, 6 bases remained unmatched. Germline lookup yields CDR1 SGHVS and CDR2 FNYEAQ. DNA for the CDR3: TGTGCCAGCAGCTTAGAACAGGGGAGTTCAGCTTTCTTT. Its translation: CASSLEQGSSAFF.

The rearrangement links TRBV10-3 to TRBJ2-2; 8 nucleotides agree with TRBD2. The CDR3 has 16 residues. Germline lookup yields CDR1 ENHRY and CDR2 SYGVKD. The V segment lost 10 bases and the J segment 6 bases; nucleotides outside the gene matches: 16. The CDR3 loop is CATSGGDGRTAGELFF. The CDR3 DNA is TGTGCCACCTCGGGAGGGGATGGGCGAACGGCCGGGGAGCTGTTTTTT.

Only a few counts were recorded for this clone. The chain combines TRBV7-2 with TRBJ2-2, with 7 bases identical to TRBD1. Germline trimming cut 5 bases from V and 0 bases from J; bases unmatched to any gene: 9. The CDR3 has 17 residues. The V gene's germline CDR1 is SGHTA and CDR2 FQGNSA. The CDR3 region is CASSRQTGFANTGELFF. CDR3 in DNA: TGTGCCAGCAGCCGACAGACAGGGTTCGCGAACACCGGGGAGCTGTTTTTT. Complete variable domain (other parts from reference TRBV7-2 and TRBJ2-2): GAGVSQSPSNKVTEKGKDVELRCDPISGHTALYWYRQSLGQGLEFLIYFQGNSAPDKSGLPSDRFSAERTGGSVSTLTIQRTQQEDSAVYLCASSRQTGFANTGELFFGEGSRLTVL.

The chain recombines TRBV6-5 with TRBJ2-5; TRBD2 agrees at 12 bases. TRBJ2-7 matches the DNA end more closely, so the J call is doubtful. Germline assignment: CDR1 MNHEY and CDR2 SVGAGI. The CDR3 is made up of 15 amino acids. CDR3 in DNA: TGTGCCAGCAGTTACTCGACTAGCGGGAGTTACGAGCAGTACTTC. Amino acids: CASSYSTSGSYEQYF.

This clone was seen only a few times. V gene TRBV27 combines with J gene TRBJ2-2; tentative D call: TRBD1 (6 bases). V was trimmed by 7 bases and J by 1 base, leaving 10 bases between them. Germline values: CDR1 MNHEY, CDR2 SMNVEV (reference sequence). The CDR3 has 14 amino acids. The CDR3 DNA sequence: TGTGCCAGCACCCGAGGGGGGAACACCGGGGAGCTGTTTTTT. Amino acid sequence: CASTRGGNTGELFF.

The chain recombines TRBV7-2 with TRBJ2-5; 9 bases agree with TRBD2. The CDR3 covers 16 residues. The V gene end was trimmed by 4 bases and the J gene end by 2 bases; junction bases not matched to a gene: 8. Germline V CDR1 and CDR2: SGHTA, FQGNSA. The CDR3 sequence: CASSSGLAPGQETQYF. CDR3 in DNA: TGTGCCAGCAGCTCCGGACTAGCGCCCGGTCAAGAGACCCAGTACTTC.

The V gene is TRBV18, the J gene TRBJ2-6, with a weak D call TRBD1 (5 bases). The germline V gene has CDR1 KGHSH and CDR2 LQKENI. The CDR3 contains 17 residues. With 5 bases removed from V and 0 bases from J, the gap between germline ends came to 14 bases. In nucleotides, the CDR3 is TGTGCCAGCTCAGAGAGACAGAGCAGCTCTGGGGCCAACGTCCTGACTTTC. It translates to CASSERQSSSGANVLTF.

This clone has a count of ten or more. The chain carries TRBV19 and TRBJ2-2; D gene uncertain. Trimming cost V 6 bases and J 1 base, with 9 bases left between them. Germline CDR1 is LNHDA and CDR2 is SQIVND (reference sequence). The CDR3 totals 14 residues. The CDR3 sequence: CASRPDWNTGELFF. The CDR3, as DNA: TGTGCCAGTAGGCCAGACTGGAACACCGGGGAGCTGTTTTTT.

The V and J genes are TRBV4-3 and TRBJ1-1; D is unclear. This CDR3 has 13 amino acids. The V and J ends lost 0 bases and 3 bases respectively, with 5 bases between them. In germline, CDR1 is LGHNA, CDR2 YSLEER. The CDR3 coding sequence is TGCGCCAGCAGCCAAGAGTACCACACTGAAGCTTTCTTT. Protein sequence: CASSQEYHTEAFF.

This clone was seen many times. The CDR3 sequence is CASSQDLVGAGHHRANYGYTF. The CDR3 nucleotides read TGTGCCAGCAGCCAAGATTTGGTCGGTGCGGGACACCACAGAGCTAACTATGGCTACACCTTC. The genes are TRBV4-2 and TRBJ1-2, with D perhaps matching TRBD1 (6 bases). With 0 bases removed from V and 0 bases from J, the gap between germline ends came to 26 bases. Germline loops: CDR1 LGHNA, CDR2 YNFKEQ. The CDR3 extends over 21 amino acids.

The rearrangement links TRBV4-3 to TRBJ2-2; 11 bases are shared with TRBD2. Trimming cost V 0 bases and J 6 bases; bases outside gene matches: 15. Germline loops: CDR1 LGHNA, CDR2 YSLEER. CDR3 length: 20 amino acids. The DNA of the CDR3 is TGCGCCAGCAGCCAAGATCTGGGGAGGGCTAGCGGGAGGCAGGCCGGGGAGCTGTTTTTT. It is translated as CASSQDLGRASGRQAGELFF.

The gene calls are TRBV29-1 and TRBJ2-3; D unclear. CDR3 length: 13 residues. CDR1 is SQVTM and CDR2 is ANQGSEA in the germline V gene. V lost 3 bases, J lost 0 bases, and 7 bases lay in between. For the CDR3, the DNA is TGCAGCGTTGAGAAAGTTAGCACAGATACGCAGTATTTT. It yields the protein CSVEKVSTDTQYF.